Presented here are 21 T cell receptor beta chains from one specimen sequenced in a study of response to subunit inactivated influenza vaccine. TCRdb itself ran the RT-PCR reads through MiXCR, one entry per CDR3 protein. The table lists 630,000 or so distinct CDR3 sequences, around a sixth of them singletons. This material consisted of PBMCs from blood, taken 11 to 12 days after vaccination. The receptors come from a man over 45 who received an inactivated influenza vaccine.

This clonotype has a handful of counts. The rearrangement links TRBV29-1 to TRBJ2-1; 11 bases are a match to TRBD2. The ends lost 3 bases at V and 0 bases at J; junction bases unmatched: 4. This CDR3 has 16 residues. Per the germline V gene, CDR1 is SQVTM and CDR2 is ANQGSEA. The CDR3 sequence is CSVDASGRSSYNEQFF. Here the CDR3 DNA reads TGCAGCGTTGATGCTAGCGGGAGGAGCTCCTACAATGAGCAGTTCTTC.

CDR3 sequence reads: CASSFSTGQGPHEKLFF. The CDR3 nucleotides are TGTGCCAGCAGTTTTTCGACAGGCCAAGGCCCTCATGAAAAACTGTTTTTT. The chain combines TRBV28 with TRBJ1-4; the D gene is possibly TRBD1 (6 bases). This CDR3 is built from 17 residues. Germline V gene lookup returns CDR1 MDHEN and CDR2 SYDVKM. The ends were cut back, 3 bases at V and 6 bases at J, with 20 bases in the middle.

This clonotype was recorded at least ten times. Sequence at one end of the junction differs from germline and may be a read error. This sequence joins TRBV5-1 and TRBJ2-5, with unresolved D. Germline-derived CDR1 and CDR2 are SGHRS and YFSETQ. CDR3 length equals 12 residues. The CDR3 is CASSLAQETQYF. The CDR3 DNA follows: TGTGCCAGCAGCTTAGCCCAAGAGACCCAGTACTTC.

The rearrangement uses TRBV12-3 or TRBV12-4 and TRBJ2-1, with TRBD2 matching 10 bases. V lost 5 bases and J lost 5; bases outside the gene matches: 6. This CDR3 region has 15 residues. Here the CDR3 DNA reads TGTGCCAGCAGTACCTTAGCGGGGGGAAACAATGAGCAGTTCTTC. Translated: CASSTLAGGNNEQFF.

This rearrangement joins TRBV10-3 to TRBJ2-1; D is undetermined. V was clipped by 0 bases and J by 7 bases, with 7 bases between them. CDR3 size: 13 residues. Germline CDR1 ENHRY, CDR2 SYGVKD. This chain's CDR3 is CAISESGYNEQFF. The CDR3 nucleotides are TGTGCCATCAGTGAGTCCGGTTATAATGAGCAGTTCTTC.

This clonotype was detected a few times. The chain carries TRBV29-1 and TRBJ2-5; 9 positions agree with TRBD2. J lost 2 bases, V lost 7 bases, and 8 bases had no gene match. Germline lookup yields CDR1 SQVTM and CDR2 ANQGSEA. CDR3 size: 14 residues. The CDR3 DNA follows: TGCAGCGGCTCCACTAGCGGGCTTCAAGAGACCCAGTACTTC. This gives the protein CSGSTSGLQETQYF.

The sample holds a few counts of this clonotype. The chain couples TRBV5-1 to TRBJ2-1, with 8 bases lining up with TRBD2. The CDR3 extends over 14 amino acids. The trim removed 7 bases at V and 8 bases at J, leaving 11 bases unmatched. The germline gives CDR1 SGHRS, CDR2 YFSETQ. The chain's CDR3 is CASAGGRYEDEQFF. The CDR3 DNA follows: TGCGCCAGCGCGGGGGGAAGGTACGAGGATGAGCAGTTCTTC.

This clonotype was seen ten or more times. The gene calls are TRBV10-3 and TRBJ2-7; the D call may be TRBD1 or TRBD2 (5 bases each). The CDR3 totals 13 residues. V was shortened by 6 bases and J by 2 bases, with 11 bases between the two germline ends. Germline CDR1 ENHRY, CDR2 SYGVKD. The CDR3 region has the DNA TGTGCCATCAGGGGGACGGGAACCTACGAGCAGTACTTC. It yields the protein CAIRGTGTYEQYF.

This clonotype was seen more than once but under ten times. The chain couples TRBV6-2 or TRBV6-3 to TRBJ2-6, with D uncertain. Deletions cut 4 bases from V and 4 bases from J, with 14 bases between. Germline CDR1 and CDR2: MNHEY and SVGEGT. The CDR3 length is 16 residues. The DNA for the CDR3 is TGTGCCAGCAGTTTGGCCGTATCGCCCGGGGCCAACGTCCTGACTTTC. Protein sequence: CASSLAVSPGANVLTF.

This clonotype was counted only a few times. The CDR3, as DNA: TGTGCCAGCAGCCAGACAGGGATGGGAGAGCAGTACTTC. Encoded protein: CASSQTGMGEQYF. The gene calls are TRBV4-2 and TRBJ2-7; 7 bases line up with TRBD1. After removal of 3 bases from V and 7 bases from J, the junction contained 6 bases not matched to a gene. From germline, CDR1 is LGHNA and CDR2 YNFKEQ. This CDR3 is 13 amino acids long.

This clonotype was detected only a few times. The chain couples TRBV12-3 or TRBV12-4 to TRBJ2-3; 13 bases are a match to TRBD2. This CDR3 is built from 16 residues. The ends lost 5 bases at V and 3 bases at J; junction bases unmatched: 5. The CDR3 is CASSPGTSGETDTQYF. CDR3 DNA: TGTGCCAGCAGTCCCGGGACTAGCGGGGAAACAGATACGCAGTATTTT.

The chain carries TRBV12-3 or TRBV12-4 and TRBJ1-4; 11 bases agree with TRBD1. CDR3 length: 18 amino acids. J gave up 6 bases and V 6 bases, and 15 bases lay outside the gene matches. The chain's CDR3 is CASRLRTGGVSAYEKLFF. DNA of the CDR3: TGTGCCAGCAGGCTACGGACAGGGGGCGTTTCCGCGTATGAAAAACTGTTTTTT.

V and J are TRBV7-8 and TRBJ2-3; a weak D match, TRBD2 (6 bases). In germline, CDR1 is SGHVS, CDR2 FQNEAQ. The V gene lost 5 bases and the J gene lost 1 base, with 22 bases spanning the gap. The CDR3 extends over 18 amino acids. The chain's CDR3 is CASSPRLGAGGRTDTQYF. The CDR3 DNA sequence: TGTGCCAGCAGCCCCCGACTAGGGGCGGGTGGACGCACAGATACGCAGTATTTT.

The rearrangement joins TRBV5-1 to TRBJ1-3; D not resolved. Looked up from germline, CDR1 is SGHRS and CDR2 is YFSETQ. The CDR3 has 15 residues. V lost 4 bases to trimming and J lost 0 bases, with 11 bases between them. The CDR3 spells CASSQEQLSGNTIYF. CDR3 DNA: TGCGCCAGCAGCCAGGAGCAACTCTCTGGAAACACCATATATTTT.

This clonotype was seen ten or more times. The chain uses TRBV6-5 and TRBJ2-1; TRBD2 might be the D (5 bases). Germline V lookup: CDR1 MNHEY, CDR2 SVGAGI. V lost 6 bases and J 9 bases, leaving 12 bases between the germline ends. The CDR3 is 12 amino acids. CDR3 DNA: TGTGCCAGCAGCCCACTAGGCGGTGAGCAGTTCTTC. Its translation: CASSPLGGEQFF.

This clonotype was counted only a few times. The chain recombines TRBV5-1 with TRBJ1-6, with D hard to call. Trimming took 4 bases from V and 8 from J, leaving 13 bases between them. This CDR3 comprises 14 residues. From germline, CDR1 is SGHRS and CDR2 YFSETQ. The CDR3 sequence: CASSAGYVDSPLHF. The CDR3 nucleotides read TGCGCCAGCAGCGCGGGATACGTGGATTCACCCCTCCACTTT.

This clonotype has more than one count but fewer than ten. This rearrangement joins TRBV7-8 to TRBJ2-2, with 8 positions matching TRBD1. The germline V gene encodes CDR1 SGHVS and CDR2 FQNEAQ. This CDR3 is 16 amino acids long. Unmatched junction bases numbered 4, after V lost 1 base and J lost 3 bases. The CDR3, as DNA: TGTGCCAGCAGCTTAGGGGGGACAGGTCACACCGGGGAGCTGTTTTTT. As protein: CASSLGGTGHTGELFF.

This clonotype was seen repeatedly, ten times or more. The J gene is TRBJ2-2, the V gene TRBV24-1; weak D call: TRBD1 (6 bases). The V end was cut by 7 bases, the J end by 3 bases, with 11 bases between. The CDR3 consists of 14 residues. Germline CDR1 reads KGHDR; CDR2 reads SFDVKD. The CDR3 nucleotides read TGTGCCACCAGCCCGGGACAAGACACCGGGGAGCTGTTTTTT. This encodes CATSPGQDTGELFF.

This clonotype showed up many times. J is TRBJ2-1 and V is TRBV12-3 or TRBV12-4; D is uncertain. V was trimmed by 5 bases and J by 6 bases, leaving 8 bases between them. This CDR3 has 12 residues. The CDR3 DNA is TGTGCCAGCAGTCTAGACGGCAATGAGCAGTTCTTC. It translates to CASSLDGNEQFF.

This clonotype came up a few times. V is TRBV2 and J is TRBJ1-2; D is ambiguous. Trimming left V 4 bases short and J 3 bases short, with 15 bases between. The CDR3 contains 15 residues. The germline gives CDR1 SNHLY, CDR2 FYNNEI. The CDR3 nucleotides are TGTGCCAGCAGTGTGTGGGCGGCGGTGGACTATGGCTACACCTTC. This sequence encodes CASSVWAAVDYGYTF.

This clonotype was seen a few times. The rearrangement joins TRBV28 to TRBJ2-1; D is uncertain. CDR1 is MDHEN, CDR2 SYDVKM, per germline. V lost 5 bases to trimming and J lost 9 bases, with 8 bases between them. The CDR3 loop spans 11 amino acids. The CDR3 region has the DNA TGTGCCAGCAGTACCAGGTTTGAGCAGTTCTTC. Translating it yields CASSTRFEQFF. The variable domain in full, with the rest retrieved from reference TRBV28 and TRBJ2-1, is DVKVTQSSRYLVKRTGEKVFLECVQDMDHENMFWYRQDPGLGLRLIYFSYDVKMKEKGDIPEGYSVSREKKERFSLILESASTNQTSMYLCASSTRFEQFFGPGTRLTVL.